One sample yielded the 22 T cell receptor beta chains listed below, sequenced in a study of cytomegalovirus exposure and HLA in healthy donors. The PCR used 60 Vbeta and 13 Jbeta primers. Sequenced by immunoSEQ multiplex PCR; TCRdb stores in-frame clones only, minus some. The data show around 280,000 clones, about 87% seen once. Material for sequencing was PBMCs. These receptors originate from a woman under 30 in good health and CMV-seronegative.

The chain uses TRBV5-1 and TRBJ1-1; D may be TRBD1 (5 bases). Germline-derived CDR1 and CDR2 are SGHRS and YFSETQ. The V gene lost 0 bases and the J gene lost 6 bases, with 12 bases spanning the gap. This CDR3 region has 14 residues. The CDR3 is CASSLAYGGAEAFF. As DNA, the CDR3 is TGCGCCAGCAGCTTGGCCTACGGGGGTGCTGAAGCTTTCTTT. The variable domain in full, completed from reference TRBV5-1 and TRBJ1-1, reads KAGVTQTPRYLIKTRGQQVTLSCSPISGHRSVSWYQQTPGQGLQFLFEYFSETQRNKGNFPGRFSGRQFSNSRSEMNVSTLELGDSALYLCASSLAYGGAEAFFGQGTRLTVV.

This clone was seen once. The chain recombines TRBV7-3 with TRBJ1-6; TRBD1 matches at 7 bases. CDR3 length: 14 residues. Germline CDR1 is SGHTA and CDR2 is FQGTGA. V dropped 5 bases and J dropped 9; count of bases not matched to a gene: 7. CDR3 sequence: CASSQQGLGSPLHF. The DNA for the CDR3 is TGTGCCAGCAGCCAACAGGGGTTGGGTTCACCCCTCCACTTT.

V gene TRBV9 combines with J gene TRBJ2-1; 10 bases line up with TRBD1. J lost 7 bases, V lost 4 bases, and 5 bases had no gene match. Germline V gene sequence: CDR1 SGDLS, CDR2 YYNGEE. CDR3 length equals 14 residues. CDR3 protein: CASSLRTGGNEQFF. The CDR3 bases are TGTGCCAGCAGCCTCCGGACAGGGGGAAATGAGCAGTTCTTC.

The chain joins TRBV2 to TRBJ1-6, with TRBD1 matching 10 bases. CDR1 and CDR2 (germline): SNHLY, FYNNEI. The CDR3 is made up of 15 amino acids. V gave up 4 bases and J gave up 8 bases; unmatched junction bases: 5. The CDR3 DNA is TGTGCCAGCAGTGGGGACAGGGGAGGGTATTCACCCCTCCACTTT. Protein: CASSGDRGGYSPLHF.

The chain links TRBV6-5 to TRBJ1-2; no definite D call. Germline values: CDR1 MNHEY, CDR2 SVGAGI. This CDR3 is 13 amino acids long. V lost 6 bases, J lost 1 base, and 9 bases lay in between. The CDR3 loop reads CASRMGVNYGYTF. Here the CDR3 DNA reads TGTGCCAGCAGGATGGGAGTTAACTATGGCTACACCTTC.

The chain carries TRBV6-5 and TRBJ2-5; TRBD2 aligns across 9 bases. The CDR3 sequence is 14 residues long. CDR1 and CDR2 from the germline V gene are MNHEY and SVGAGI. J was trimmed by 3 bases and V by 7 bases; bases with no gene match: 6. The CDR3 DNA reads TGTGCCAGCACCAGACTAGCGGCAAAAGAGACCCAGTACTTC. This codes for CASTRLAAKETQYF.

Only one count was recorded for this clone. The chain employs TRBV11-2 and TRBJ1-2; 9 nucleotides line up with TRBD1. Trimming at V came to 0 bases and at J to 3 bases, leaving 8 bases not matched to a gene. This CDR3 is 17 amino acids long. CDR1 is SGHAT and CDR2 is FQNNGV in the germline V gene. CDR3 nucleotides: TGTGCCAGCAGCTTAGACCACTACAGGGGGCGGGACTATGGCTACACCTTC. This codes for CASSLDHYRGRDYGYTF.

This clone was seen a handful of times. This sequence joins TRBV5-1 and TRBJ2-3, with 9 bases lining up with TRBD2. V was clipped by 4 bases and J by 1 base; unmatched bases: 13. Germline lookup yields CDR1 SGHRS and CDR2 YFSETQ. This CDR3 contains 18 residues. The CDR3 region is CASSLGAGGFSGTDTQYF. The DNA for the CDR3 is TGCGCCAGCAGCCTCGGAGCGGGGGGTTTCTCGGGCACAGATACGCAGTATTTT.

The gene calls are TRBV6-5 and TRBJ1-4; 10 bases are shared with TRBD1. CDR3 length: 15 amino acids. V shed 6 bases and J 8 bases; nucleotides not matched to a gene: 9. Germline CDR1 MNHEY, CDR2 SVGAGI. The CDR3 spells CASRDWTGGKEKLFF. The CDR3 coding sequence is TGTGCCAGCAGAGACTGGACAGGGGGTAAAGAAAAACTGTTTTTT.

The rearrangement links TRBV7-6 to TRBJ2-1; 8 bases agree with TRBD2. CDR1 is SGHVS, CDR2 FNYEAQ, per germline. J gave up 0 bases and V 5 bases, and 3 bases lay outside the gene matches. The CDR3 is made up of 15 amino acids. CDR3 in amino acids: CASSAAGGSYNEQFF. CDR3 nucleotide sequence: TGTGCCAGCAGCGCGGCGGGGGGCTCCTACAATGAGCAGTTCTTC.

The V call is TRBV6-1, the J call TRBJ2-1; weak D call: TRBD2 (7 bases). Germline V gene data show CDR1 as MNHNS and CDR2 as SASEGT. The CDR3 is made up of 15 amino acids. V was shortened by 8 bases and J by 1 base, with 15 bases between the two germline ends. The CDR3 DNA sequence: TGTGCCAGCTCCAAAGGGGGGGGATCCTACAATGAGCAGTTCTTC. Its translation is CASSKGGGSYNEQFF.

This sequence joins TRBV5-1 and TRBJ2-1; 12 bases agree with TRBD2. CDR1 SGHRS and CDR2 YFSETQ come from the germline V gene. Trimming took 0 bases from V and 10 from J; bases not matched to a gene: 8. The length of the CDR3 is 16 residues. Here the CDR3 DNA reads TGCGCCAGCAGCTTGGACGGTCTAGCGGGGGGGCGGGAGCAGTTCTTC. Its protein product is CASSLDGLAGGREQFF. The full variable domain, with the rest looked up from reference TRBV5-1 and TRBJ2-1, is KAGVTQTPRYLIKTRGQQVTLSCSPISGHRSVSWYQQTPGQGLQFLFEYFSETQRNKGNFPGRFSGRQFSNSRSEMNVSTLELGDSALYLCASSLDGLAGGREQFFGPGTRLTVL.

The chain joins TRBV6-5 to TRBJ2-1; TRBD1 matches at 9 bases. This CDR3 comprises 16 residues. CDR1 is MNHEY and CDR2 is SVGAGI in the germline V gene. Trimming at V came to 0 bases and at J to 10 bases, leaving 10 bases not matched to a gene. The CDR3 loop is CASSYSQTGGAWEQFF. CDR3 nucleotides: TGTGCCAGCAGTTACTCCCAAACAGGGGGCGCGTGGGAGCAGTTCTTC.

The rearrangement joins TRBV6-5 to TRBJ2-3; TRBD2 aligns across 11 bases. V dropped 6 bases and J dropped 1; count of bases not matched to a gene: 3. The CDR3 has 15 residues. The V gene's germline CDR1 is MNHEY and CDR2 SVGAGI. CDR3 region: CASSGTSGRTDTQYF. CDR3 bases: TGTGCCAGCAGCGGGACTAGCGGTCGCACAGATACGCAGTATTTT.

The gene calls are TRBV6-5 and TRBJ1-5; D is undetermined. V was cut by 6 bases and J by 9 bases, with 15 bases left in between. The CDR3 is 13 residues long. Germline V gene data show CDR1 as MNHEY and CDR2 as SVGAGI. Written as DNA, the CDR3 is TGTGCCAGCAGCGTCCGGGGAGGAGTGCCCCAGCATTTT. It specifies CASSVRGGVPQHF.

The CDR3 here is CASSYPRGGGNEQFF. The CDR3 region has the DNA TGTGCCAGCAGTTACCCACGGGGCGGGGGGAATGAGCAGTTCTTC. The chain is built from TRBV6-5 and TRBJ2-1; 8 bases fit TRBD2. From germline, CDR1 is MNHEY and CDR2 SVGAGI. V lost 2 bases to trimming and J lost 7 bases; unmatched junction nucleotides: 7. The CDR3 runs 15 residues.

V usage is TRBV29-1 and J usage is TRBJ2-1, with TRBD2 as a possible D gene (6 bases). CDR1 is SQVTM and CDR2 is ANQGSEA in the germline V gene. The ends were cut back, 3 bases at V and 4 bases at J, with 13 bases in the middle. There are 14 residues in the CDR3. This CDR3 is CSVDGGTSYNEQFF. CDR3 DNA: TGCAGCGTTGATGGGGGGACCTCATACAATGAGCAGTTCTTC.

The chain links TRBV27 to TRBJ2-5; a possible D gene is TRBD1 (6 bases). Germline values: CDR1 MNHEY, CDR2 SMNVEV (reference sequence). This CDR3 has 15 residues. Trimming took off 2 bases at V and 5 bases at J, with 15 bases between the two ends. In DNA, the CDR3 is TGTGCCAGCAGTTTACGTTGGGACATTCAGGAGACCCAGTACTTC. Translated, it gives CASSLRWDIQETQYF.

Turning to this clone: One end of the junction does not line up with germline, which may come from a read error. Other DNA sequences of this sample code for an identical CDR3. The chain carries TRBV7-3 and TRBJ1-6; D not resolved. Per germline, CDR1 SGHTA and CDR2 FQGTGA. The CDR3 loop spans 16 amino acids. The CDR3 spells CASSLYGSSYNSPLHF. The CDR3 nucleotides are TGTGCCAGCAGCTTATACGGGAGCTCCTATAATTCCCCCCTCCACTTT.

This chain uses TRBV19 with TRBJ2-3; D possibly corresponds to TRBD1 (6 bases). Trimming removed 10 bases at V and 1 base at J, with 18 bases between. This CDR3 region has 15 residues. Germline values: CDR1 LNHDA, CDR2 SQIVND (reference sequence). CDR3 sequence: CATLNLAGGTDTQYF. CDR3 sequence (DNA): TGTGCCACCCTTAACTTAGCAGGGGGCACAGATACGCAGTATTTT. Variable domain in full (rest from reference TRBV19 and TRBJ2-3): DGGITQSPKYLFRKEGQNVTLSCEQNLNHDAMYWYRQDPGQGLRLIYYSQIVNDFQKGDIAEGYSVSREKKESFPLTVTSAQKNPTAFYLCATLNLAGGTDTQYFGPGTRLTVL.

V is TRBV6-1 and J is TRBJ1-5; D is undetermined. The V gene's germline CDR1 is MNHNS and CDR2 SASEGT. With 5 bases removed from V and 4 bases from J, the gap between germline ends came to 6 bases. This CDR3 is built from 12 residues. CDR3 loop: CASSPPNQPQHF. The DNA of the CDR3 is TGTGCCAGCAGTCCCCCGAATCAGCCCCAGCATTTT.

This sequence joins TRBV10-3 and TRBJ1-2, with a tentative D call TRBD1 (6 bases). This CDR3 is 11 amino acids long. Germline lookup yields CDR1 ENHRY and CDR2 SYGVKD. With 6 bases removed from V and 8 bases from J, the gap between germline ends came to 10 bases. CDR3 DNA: TGTGCCATCAGCCAGGGGCAAGGCTACACCTTC. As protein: CAISQGQGYTF.